The 19 T cell receptor beta chains below all came from one sample that was sequenced in a study of tumor-infiltrating lymphocytes in primary liver carcinoma. Both blood RNA, taken from unsorted whole blood, and germline DNA were extracted. TCR beta cDNA was prepared out of 500 ng total RNA by means of a constant-region primer. Library construction for TCR beta comprised three nested multiplex PCR rounds performed with slightly modified ARM-PCR. It was with TRBV1-TRBV30 forward primers and a C-beta reverse primer that the first two PCR rounds were run, at roughly 10 cycles each. Each CDR3 protein gets one entry after TCRdb re-called the multiplex PCR reads with MiXCR. Seen here are a few hundred thousand distinct CDR3 sequences, 50% to 60% observed once, and the top ten hold around 15%. Sample: peripheral blood. The receptors come from a young woman with primary liver carcinoma and hepatitis B virus infection.

In regard to this clonotype: Being one base from a much bigger clone, this may be a read error. The chain recombines TRBV12-3 or TRBV12-4 with TRBJ2-1; D ambiguous. The CDR3 extends over 14 amino acids. The DNA for the CDR3 is TGTGCCAGCAGATCGGCCTACGGCCTTAATGACCAGTTCTTC. It encodes CASRSAYGLNDQFF.

The J gene is TRBJ1-4, the V gene TRBV14; the D is unclear. The CDR3 covers 14 residues. V lost 1 base, J lost 10 bases, and 13 bases lay in between. Per the germline V gene, CDR1 is SGHDN and CDR2 is FVKESK. The CDR3 nucleotides are TGTGCCAGCAGCCAAGCCCCTCTTGGTGGAAAACTGTTTTTT. It specifies CASSQAPLGGKLFF.

The chain links TRBV12-3 or TRBV12-4 to TRBJ1-1; no clear D. V lost 7 bases and J lost 7, with 22 bases in between. The CDR3 covers 15 residues. The CDR3 loop is CASTTRVERAVEAFF. The DNA of the CDR3 is TGTGCCAGCACTACTCGGGTGGAGCGCGCGGTTGAAGCTTTCTTT.

Regarding this clonotype: Because the CDR3's place on the DNA is in doubt, the DNA is left out and the CDR3 is given as listed by TCRdb. The chain is built from TRBV6-5 and TRBJ2-3; TRBD1, the table's D call, lacks a check against the DNA. 15 amino acids form the CDR3, both terminal residues included. In germline, CDR1 is MNHEY, CDR2 SVGAGI. The CDR3 loop reads CASSSVGQGAPRPYF.

This clonotype has ten or more counts. This chain joins TRBV6-5 and TRBJ1-2; 11 bases agree with TRBD1. This CDR3 is built from 14 residues. J gave up 7 bases and V 6 bases, and 7 bases lay outside the gene matches. CDR1 is MNHEY and CDR2 is SVGAGI in the germline V gene. CDR3 bases: TGTGCCAGCAGCCCAGGACAGGGGGCGTCTGGCTACACCTTC. Translation: CASSPGQGASGYTF.

This chain uses TRBV12-5 with TRBJ1-3; 9 nucleotides line up with TRBD1. This CDR3 is 18 amino acids long. V shed 3 bases and J 2 bases; nucleotides not matched to a gene: 11. Germline CDR1 LGHNT, CDR2 FRNRAP. In DNA form, the CDR3 reads TGTGCTAGTGGTTTCGACCCCCGGGACAGGGAGCCTGGAAACACCATATATTTT. Its translation is CASGFDPRDREPGNTIYF.

A note on this clonotype: Given a much more abundant clone one base away, this may be a read error. It is likely a read error, because the conserved phenylalanine at the end of the CDR3 is missing. This chain uses TRBV12-3 or TRBV12-4 with TRBJ2-1; 9 nucleotides align to TRBD1. With V trimmed by 7 bases and J by 4 bases, 8 bases remained unmatched. The CDR3 loop spans 15 amino acids. Here the CDR3 DNA reads TGTGCCAGCAAAAAGGGACAGGGACTTTACAATGAGCAGTTCATC. This codes for CASKKGQGLYNEQFI.

As concerns this clonotype: This may be a read error: a much more frequent sequence differs by one nucleotide. The chain uses TRBV6-6 and TRBJ1-1; no firm D call. The germline CDR1 and CDR2 sequences are MNHNY and SVGAGI (reference sequence). This CDR3 spans 14 amino acids. V gave up 8 bases and J gave up 0 bases, with 13 bases separating them. CDR3 DNA: TGTGCCAGCTGCATGTCACGGATGAACACTGAAGCTTTCTTT. Its protein product is CASCMSRMNTEAFF.

Comments on this clonotype: One end of the junction varies from germline; a read error may be responsible. The chain recombines TRBV11-2 with TRBJ2-2, with TRBD2 as a possible D gene (5 bases). The V gene's germline CDR1 is SGHAT and CDR2 FQNNGV. This CDR3 contains 15 residues. DNA of the CDR3: TGTGCCAGCAGTCTCGCGCCCGCGAACACCGGGGAGCCGTTTTTT. It yields the protein CASSLAPANTGEPFF.

The table lists this clonotype with many counts. The chain joins TRBV6-5 to TRBJ2-1, with 8 nucleotides matching TRBD2. Germline V lookup: CDR1 MNHEY, CDR2 SVGAGI. The CDR3 has 14 amino acids. After removal of 5 bases from V and 10 bases from J, the junction contained 10 bases not matched to a gene. CDR3 protein: CASSPRTSSFEQFF. CDR3 DNA sequence: TGTGCCAGCAGTCCCCGGACTAGCAGCTTCGAGCAGTTCTTC.

V and J are TRBV28 and TRBJ2-3; 7 nucleotides agree with TRBD2. J lost 8 bases, V lost 6 bases, and 5 bases had no gene match. Per germline, CDR1 MDHEN and CDR2 SYDVKM. The CDR3 is 12 residues long. DNA for the CDR3: TGTGCCAGCAGAGCGGGGACGGGTACGCAGTATTTT. Translating gives CASRAGTGTQYF.

This clonotype has a count of ten or more. The chain is built from TRBV6-2 or TRBV6-3 and TRBJ1-5, with TRBD1 matching over 8 bases. Germline CDR1 is MNHEY and CDR2 is SVGEGT. V was pared by 2 bases and J by 6 bases, with 3 bases of the junction left unmatched. This CDR3 comprises 14 residues. This CDR3 reads CASSYQGAAQPQHF. DNA of the CDR3: TGTGCCAGCAGTTACCAGGGGGCAGCTCAGCCCCAGCATTTT.

This clonotype was picked up many times. The genes are TRBV11-2 and TRBJ2-1, with 7 bases fitting TRBD1. The trim removed 1 base at V and 9 bases at J, leaving 3 bases unmatched. CDR1 SGHAT and CDR2 FQNNGV come from the germline V gene. The length of the CDR3 is 13 residues. The CDR3 nucleotides are TGTGCCAGCAGCTTAGCAGACAGGGCTGAGCAGTTCTTC. Protein: CASSLADRAEQFF.

The V and J genes are TRBV6-2 or TRBV6-3 and TRBJ2-5, with 11 bases aligning to TRBD2. J gave up 4 bases and V 5 bases, and 18 bases lay outside the gene matches. CDR1 and CDR2 from the germline V gene are MNHEY and SVGEGT. The CDR3 runs to 19 residues. The CDR3 bases are TGTGCCAGCAGTCTTCAAGGGGCGAGGGGGACTAGCGGAGGAGAGACCCAGTACTTC. It translates to CASSLQGARGTSGGETQYF.

The count of this clonotype is one. This may arise from a read error, as a much more abundant clone is one base away. This chain uses TRBV6-2 or TRBV6-3 with TRBJ2-7, with 9 bases that match TRBD2. This CDR3 has 14 amino acids. V lost 8 bases and J lost 6; bases outside the gene matches: 11. CDR1 MNHEY and CDR2 SVGEGT come from the germline V gene. CDR3 sequence (DNA): TGTGCCAGCCGAGTTTTAGCGGGAGTCTGCGAGCAGTACTTC. The encoded protein is CASRVLAGVCEQYF.

V and J are TRBV5-4 and TRBJ2-2, with D unclear. The CDR3 is 13 residues long. V lost 7 bases and J 1 base, leaving 8 bases between the germline ends. Germline values: CDR1 SGHNT, CDR2 YYREEE (reference sequence). The CDR3 sequence is CASLNRNTGELFF. The CDR3 DNA sequence: TGTGCCAGCCTGAACAGGAACACCGGGGAGCTGTTTTTT.

This clonotype occurred many times. The genes are TRBV4-2 and TRBJ2-5; D remains unclear. Per germline, CDR1 LGHNA and CDR2 YNFKEQ. Trimming took off 4 bases at V and 2 bases at J, with 20 bases between the two ends. This CDR3 comprises 17 residues. The CDR3 region is CASSRLLTRAGQETQYF. Here the CDR3 DNA reads TGTGCCAGCAGCCGCCTGTTGACTCGTGCAGGTCAAGAGACCCAGTACTTC.

A few counts support this clonotype. V gene TRBV5-4 combines with J gene TRBJ1-3; TRBD1 matches at 9 bases. The ends lost 1 base at V and 4 bases at J; junction bases unmatched: 3. Germline V lookup: CDR1 SGHNT, CDR2 YYREEE (reference sequence). The CDR3 totals 15 residues. The CDR3 nucleotides read TGTGCCAGCAGCTTGCTTGGACAGGGGGGAAACACCATATATTTT. It translates to CASSLLGQGGNTIYF.

This clonotype was observed once. In DNA form, the CDR3 reads TGTGCCAGCAGTTCGCAGGGGGCCCTCCGCCAAGAGACCCAGTACTTC. Protein sequence: CASSSQGALRQETQYF. The chain joins TRBV28 to TRBJ2-5; 8 bases match TRBD1. From germline, CDR1 is MDHEN and CDR2 SYDVKM. V lost 4 bases and J lost 1; bases outside the gene matches: 8. The CDR3 sequence is 16 residues long. Using reference TRBV28 and TRBJ2-5 for the parts outside the CDR3, the full variable domain is DVKVTQSSRYLVKRTGEKVFLECVQDMDHENMFWYRQDPGLGLRLIYFSYDVKMKEKGDIPEGYSVSREKKERFSLILESASTNQTSMYLCASSSQGALRQETQYFGPGTRLLVL.